The T cell receptor beta chain under discussion was sequenced for a study of CD8 T cells in Susac syndrome. Study outcomes and limitations: It was acknowledged in the study that its TCR sequencing and HLA analysis involved a relatively small number of individuals.

About this clonotype: What it recognizes is unknown.

With random hexamers, roughly 0.5 to 1 ug RNA was reverse transcribed. One entry per CDR3 protein results from TCRdb running MiXCR on the immunoSEQ multiplex PCR reads. Among 84,000 or so distinct CDR3 sequences listed, over 90% were seen once. The sequencing input was CD8+ T cells from PBMCs. The source is a human donor with Susac syndrome.

CDR3 in DNA: TGTGCCAGCTCACCAATTCCAGCGGAGACCCCCTACGAGCAGTACTTC. Residues: CASSPIPAETPYEQYF. The V and J genes are TRBV18 and TRBJ2-7; maybe TRBD2 (5 bases). The CDR3 contains 16 residues. Germline CDR1 is KGHSH and CDR2 is LQKENI. V lost 2 bases, J lost 2 bases, and 16 bases lay in between.